This T cell receptor (beta chain) was sequenced for a study of Ad26.COV2.S vaccination and SARS-CoV-2 variants. Note on this clone: Other DNA variants within this sample encode the same CDR3.

The treatment was: roughly 19 received Ad26.COV2.S at low or high dose, single or two shots; about 5 received placebo; per-sample allocation not given. Sampling was performed 63 days after the first vaccine or placebo injection. Germline V CDR1 and CDR2: SGHRS, YFSETQ. CDR3 size: 14 residues. V was pared by 2 bases and J by 2 bases, with 7 bases between. Libraries were prepared by immunoSEQ multiplex PCR; TCRdb keeps only in-frame clonotypes and omits some of them. The sample consists of 250,000 to 300,000 clones, more than 70% of them appearing once. V gene TRBV5-1 combines with J gene TRBJ1-4; D may be TRBD1 (5 bases). The receptor was derived from a person aged 18-60 years who received the Ad26.COV2.S COVID-19 vaccine or a placebo. Sequenced here: peripheral blood, sampled in a trial of Ad26.COV2.S vaccine versus placebo. CDR3 in amino acids: CASSFGATNEKLFF. Written as DNA, the CDR3 is TGCGCCAGCAGCTTTGGGGCGACTAATGAAAAACTGTTTTTT.